This is a list of T cell receptor beta chains from one sample in a study of Ad26.COV2.S vaccination and SARS-CoV-2 variants. Libraries were prepared by immunoSEQ multiplex PCR; TCRdb keeps only in-frame clonotypes and omits some of them. The table has roughly 350,000 clones, roughly 89% seen once. This sample comprised peripheral blood, obtained in a trial of Ad26.COV2.S vaccine versus placebo. The receptor set was obtained from a person between 18 and 65 years old who received the Ad26.COV2.S COVID-19 vaccine or a placebo. Each CDR3 is given with its conserved first and last residue. A D gene is named only where the DNA matches it firmly. Size tells how often a clone was seen (once, few, many) or the class of an expanded clone, and some rows leave it out.

j_gene: TRBJ2-5; abundance: -; v_gene: TRBV28; d_gene: TRBD1; CDR3nt: TGTGCCAGCAGTTTCGGGTCCAGGGGGCGCGGGGAGACCCAGTACTTC; CDR3aa: CASSFGSRGRGETQYF
j_gene: TRBJ2-3; abundance: once; v_gene: TRBV6-2/TRBV6-3; d_gene: TRBD2; CDR3nt: TGTGCCAGCAGTTACTCGACTAGCGGGAGCACAGATACGCAGTATTTT; CDR3aa: CASSYSTSGSTDTQYF
j_gene: TRBJ1-1; abundance: -; v_gene: TRBV6-5; d_gene: -; CDR3nt: TGTGCCAGCAGAGATACAGGGCTGAACACTGAAGCTTTCTTT; CDR3aa: CASRDTGLNTEAFF
j_gene: TRBJ1-4; abundance: -; v_gene: TRBV3-1/TRBV3-2; d_gene: -; CDR3nt: TGTGCCAGCAGCCGTACTAATGAAAAACTGTTTTTT; CDR3aa: CASSRTNEKLFF
j_gene: TRBJ2-1; abundance: -; v_gene: TRBV5-6; d_gene: -; CDR3nt: TGTGCCAGCAGCGTATACAATGAGCAGTTCTTC; CDR3aa: CASSVYNEQFF
j_gene: TRBJ2-5; abundance: once; v_gene: TRBV18; d_gene: TRBD1; CDR3nt: TGTGCCAGCTCACCAGGGACAGAAGAGACCCAGTACTTC; CDR3aa: CASSPGTEETQYF
j_gene: TRBJ2-5; abundance: once; v_gene: TRBV28; d_gene: TRBD1; CDR3nt: TGTGCCAGCAGTCTAAGGACAGGGGCAGAGACCCAGTACTTC; CDR3aa: CASSLRTGAETQYF
j_gene: TRBJ2-3; abundance: -; v_gene: TRBV7-2; d_gene: -; CDR3nt: TGTGCCAGCAGCTTAACAGGTACAGATACGCAGTATTTT; CDR3aa: CASSLTGTDTQYF
j_gene: TRBJ2-7; abundance: -; v_gene: TRBV6-1; d_gene: -; CDR3nt: TGTGCCAGCAGTGAACTGGGGGGCCCTGCCGACTACGAGCAGTACTTC; CDR3aa: CASSELGGPADYEQYF
j_gene: TRBJ2-7; abundance: -; v_gene: TRBV7-9; d_gene: TRBD1; CDR3nt: TGTGCCAGCAGCGCCCGGGACAGGGTCTCCTACGAGCAGTACTTC; CDR3aa: CASSARDRVSYEQYF
j_gene: TRBJ1-5; abundance: -; v_gene: TRBV2; d_gene: -; CDR3nt: TGTGCCAGCATGTCGTCGGCTAGCAATCAGCCCCAGCATTTT; CDR3aa: CASMSSASNQPQHF
j_gene: TRBJ2-5; abundance: -; v_gene: TRBV6-5; d_gene: TRBD2; CDR3nt: TGTGCCAGCGCTAGCGGGGGGGTCCAAGAGACCCAGTACTTC; CDR3aa: CASASGGVQETQYF
j_gene: TRBJ2-5; abundance: -; v_gene: TRBV7-9; d_gene: -; CDR3nt: TGTGCCAGCAGCTTAGTGACTGCGTACCAAGAGACCCAGTACTTC; CDR3aa: CASSLVTAYQETQYF